The 8 T cell receptor beta chains given below trace back to one sample, sequenced in a study of Tregs in tolerant kidney transplant recipients (dated by TCRdb to between 2018 and 2021). Libraries were prepared through the immunoSEQ multiplex PCR assay. TCRdb mirrors the immuneACCESS table, restricted to in-frame sequences. Some clones are absent from its copies; in checked studies, under half trace to an unresolved V gene, and the reason for the others is unknown. The sample table shows about 240,000 clones, and around 81% are seen once. 0.55% to 0.65% of the sample goes to the ten largest clones. The sample comprised CD4+ T cells from blood. All receptors derive from a human donor in good health.

This chain links TRBV7-8 with TRBJ1-1; D gene ambiguous. Trimming stripped 2 bases from V and 0 bases from J, with 4 bases between. CDR1 is SGHVS, CDR2 FQNEAQ, per germline. This CDR3 has 13 amino acids. CDR3 residues: CASSLFVNTEAFF. CDR3 nucleotide sequence: TGTGCCAGCAGCTTATTTGTGAACACTGAAGCTTTCTTT.

The CDR3 is CASSDREEGTQYF. The CDR3 nucleotides read TGTGCCAGCAGTGACAGGGAAGAGGGCACGCAGTATTTT. V gene TRBV6-1 combines with J gene TRBJ2-3, with D perhaps TRBD1 or TRBD2 (5 bases each). Germline lookup yields CDR1 MNHNS and CDR2 SASEGT. Trimming took off 3 bases at V and 9 bases at J, with 13 bases between the two ends. The CDR3 totals 13 residues.

This CDR3 reads CASSQDEINQETQYF. CDR3 DNA: TGTGCCAGCTCTCAGGACGAGATCAACCAAGAGACCCAGTACTTC. The genes are TRBV18 and TRBJ2-5; no firm D call. The CDR3 has 15 residues. V was cut by 6 bases and J by 0 bases, with 14 bases left in between. From germline, CDR1 is KGHSH and CDR2 LQKENI. Full variable domain (rest looked up from reference TRBV18 and TRBJ2-5): NAGVMQNPRHLVRRRGQEARLRCSPMKGHSHVYWYRQLPEEGLKFMVYLQKENIIDESGMPKERFSAEFPKEGPSILRIQQVVRGDSAAYFCASSQDEINQETQYFGPGTRLLVL.

V gene TRBV5-1 combines with J gene TRBJ1-2, with D possibly being TRBD1 (5 bases). Germline CDR1 and CDR2: SGHRS and YFSETQ. This CDR3 region has 13 residues. V was cut by 4 bases and J by 8 bases, with 15 bases left in between. Here the CDR3 DNA reads TGCGCCAGCAGCCCGACCGGGACCAAGGGCTACACCTTC. Encoded protein: CASSPTGTKGYTF. Full variable domain (remainder filled in from reference TRBV5-1 and TRBJ1-2): KAGVTQTPRYLIKTRGQQVTLSCSPISGHRSVSWYQQTPGQGLQFLFEYFSETQRNKGNFPGRFSGRQFSNSRSEMNVSTLELGDSALYLCASSPTGTKGYTFGSGTRLTVV.

The chain uses TRBV5-1 and TRBJ1-1, with D unresolved. This CDR3 spans 15 amino acids. V lost 4 bases and J lost 8, with 21 bases in between. Germline lookup yields CDR1 SGHRS and CDR2 YFSETQ. The CDR3 region is CASSPSHGSDSEAFF. The DNA for the CDR3 is TGCGCCAGCAGCCCCAGTCACGGGTCAGATAGCGAAGCTTTCTTT.

The chain recombines TRBV5-5 with TRBJ2-5; the D is unclear. V dropped 1 base and J dropped 3 bases, with 1 base sitting between them. The CDR3 runs to 11 residues. Germline V gene data show CDR1 as SGHKS and CDR2 as YYEKEE (reference sequence). CDR3 region: CASSLKETQYF. DNA of the CDR3: TGTGCCAGCAGCTTGAAAGAGACCCAGTACTTC.

CDR3 amino acids: CASSLFWTGDPYGYTF. In DNA form, the CDR3 reads TGTGCCAGCAGCTTGTTTTGGACAGGGGACCCCTATGGCTACACCTTC. The chain combines TRBV5-6 with TRBJ1-2, with TRBD1 identical over 9 bases. The CDR3 runs to 16 residues. The junction had 8 bases not matched to a gene; V was cut back by 1 base and J by 4 bases. Germline values: CDR1 SGHDT, CDR2 YYEEEE.

CDR3 loop: CAWRPTGLNTEAFF. CDR3 in DNA: TGTGCCTGGAGACCAACAGGGTTGAACACTGAAGCTTTCTTT. The chain couples TRBV30 to TRBJ1-1; the D gene is possibly TRBD1 (6 bases). Per the germline V gene, CDR1 is GTSNPN and CDR2 is SVGIG (reference sequence). Trimming shortened V by 3 bases and J by 0 bases, and 11 bases separated the two germline ends. CDR3 length: 14 amino acids.